The 16 T cell receptor beta chains presented below share a single source sample, sequenced in a study of blood T cells in healthy people across ages. Next came a second PCR, run for about 7 to 12 cycles, which used a sample-barcoded 5' primer along with a J-beta primer mix. MiXCR, run by TCRdb on the 5' RACE reads, gives a single entry per CDR3 protein. The sample contains around 1,700,000 distinct CDR3 sequences, about 30% of which appear only once. The sequenced sample was blood. Source of these receptors: a woman in her 30s in good health.

The chain combines TRBV10-1 with TRBJ2-3; the D gene is possibly TRBD2 (5 bases). CDR3 length: 14 residues. CDR1 and CDR2 from the germline V gene are WNHNN and SYGVQD (reference sequence). Trimming removed 3 bases at V and 5 bases at J, with 12 bases between. CDR3 residues: CASSERQAVDTQYF. CDR3 sequence (DNA): TGCGCCAGCAGTGAACGACAAGCGGTAGATACGCAGTATTTT.

This clonotype has just a few counts. This chain links TRBV11-2 with TRBJ2-1, with 10 nucleotides matching TRBD1. Germline loops: CDR1 SGHAT, CDR2 FQNNGV. The CDR3 is 16 amino acids. J gave up 0 bases and V 4 bases, and 3 bases lay outside the gene matches. CDR3 sequence: CASSSDRGLSYNEQFF. CDR3 bases: TGTGCCAGCAGCTCAGACAGGGGGCTCTCCTACAATGAGCAGTTCTTC.

This clonotype was detected a few times. The chain recombines TRBV7-2 with TRBJ2-3; tentatively, D is TRBD1 (5 bases). The CDR3 has 15 amino acids. V dropped 6 bases and J dropped 0 bases, with 13 bases sitting between them. The germline V gene has CDR1 SGHTA and CDR2 FQGNSA. This CDR3 reads CASREDRASTDTQYF. The CDR3 DNA sequence: TGTGCCAGCAGGGAAGACAGAGCTAGCACAGATACGCAGTATTTT.

This clonotype was picked up many times. The rearrangement uses TRBV20-1 and TRBJ2-7, with D perhaps matching TRBD2 (5 bases). The germline gives CDR1 DFQATT, CDR2 SNEGSKA (reference sequence). The ends were cut back, 1 base at V and 1 base at J, with 14 bases in the middle. The CDR3 spans 15 residues. The CDR3 loop reads CSARGASDLSYEQYF. The CDR3 bases are TGCAGTGCTAGAGGCGCCTCGGACTTGTCCTACGAGCAGTACTTC.

The CDR3 DNA follows: TGTGCCAGCAGTTTTGGGACAGAATACCAAGAGACCCAGTACTTC. Encoded protein: CASSFGTEYQETQYF. The chain recombines TRBV12-3 or TRBV12-4 with TRBJ2-5; 7 bases map to TRBD1. Losses at the gene ends were 3 bases for V and 0 bases for J; bases not matched to a gene: 4. The CDR3 runs 15 residues.

This clonotype has at least ten counts. The rearrangement links TRBV5-1 to TRBJ2-1, with 7 bases lining up with TRBD2. Looked up from germline, CDR1 is SGHRS and CDR2 is YFSETQ. Trimming took 3 bases from V and 0 from J; bases not matched to a gene: 3. CDR3 length: 15 amino acids. DNA of the CDR3: TGCGCCAGCAGCTGGGGGACTACCTCCTACAATGAGCAGTTCTTC. Translation gives CASSWGTTSYNEQFF.

This clonotype has just a few counts. CDR3 nucleotide sequence: TGTGCCAGCAGCTTAGAGGGGTTTTGGGAAAAACTGTTTTTT. This gives the protein CASSLEGFWEKLFF. The V call is TRBV7-2, the J call TRBJ1-4, with D possibly TRBD1 on 5 matching bases. In germline, CDR1 is SGHTA, CDR2 FQGNSA. The CDR3 loop spans 14 amino acids. V was cut by 1 base and J by 8 bases, with 11 bases left in between.

A few counts support this clonotype. The chain links TRBV5-5 to TRBJ1-2, with a tentative D call TRBD1 (6 bases). This CDR3 is 18 amino acids long. Germline V gene lookup returns CDR1 SGHKS and CDR2 YYEKEE (reference sequence). Trimming stripped 1 base from V and 4 bases from J, with 23 bases between. CDR3 nucleotide sequence: TGTGCCAGCAGCTTGTTACTCGGGACACCAAAAGGGGCCTATGGCTACACCTTC. Protein sequence: CASSLLLGTPKGAYGYTF.

This clonotype was seen only a few times. The V call is TRBV3-1, the J call TRBJ1-1; D gene ambiguous. This CDR3 is built from 14 residues. The V end was cut by 4 bases, the J end by 5 bases, with 14 bases between. From germline, CDR1 is LGHDT and CDR2 YNNKEL (reference sequence). This CDR3 is CASSPLGGRTEAFF. CDR3 DNA sequence: TGTGCCAGCAGCCCTTTGGGAGGCAGAACTGAAGCTTTCTTT. Full variable domain (remainder filled in from reference TRBV3-1 and TRBJ1-1): DTAVSQTPKYLVTQMGNDKSIKCEQNLGHDTMYWYKQDSKKFLKIMFSYNNKELIINETVPNRFSPKSPDKAHLNLHINSLELGDSAVYFCASSPLGGRTEAFFGQGTRLTVV.

This clonotype has only a few counts. The V call is TRBV20-1, the J call TRBJ2-7; TRBD2 matches 8 bases. The CDR3 is made up of 14 amino acids. With V trimmed by 4 bases and J by 6 bases, 11 bases remained unmatched. Germline assignment: CDR1 DFQATT and CDR2 SNEGSKA (reference sequence). In DNA form, the CDR3 reads TGCAGTGCTACCCTCGGGGGGGTTGAATTCGAGCAGTACTTC. As protein: CSATLGGVEFEQYF.

This clonotype was seen only a few times. The chain is built from TRBV29-1 and TRBJ2-5; TRBD2 is a possible D gene (7 bases). The CDR3 has 14 amino acids. Between the trimmed V and J ends, which lost 6 bases and 2 bases, there was a span of 16 bases. The germline CDR1 and CDR2 sequences are SQVTM and ANQGSEA. CDR3 residues: CSVKRRGTQETQYF. CDR3 sequence (DNA): TGCAGCGTAAAAAGGCGGGGGACACAAGAGACCCAGTACTTC. The full variable domain, in which reference TRBV29-1 and TRBJ2-5 provide the parts outside the CDR3, is SAVISQKPSRDICQRGTSLTIQCQVDSQVTMMFWYRQQPGQSLTLIATANQGSEATYESGFVIDKFPISRPNLTFSTLTVSNMSPEDSSIYLCSVKRRGTQETQYFGPGTRLLVL.

This clonotype showed up just a few times. This chain joins TRBV5-6 and TRBJ1-5; no clear D gene. The germline V gene has CDR1 SGHDT and CDR2 YYEEEE. V was cut by 0 bases and J by 8 bases, with 12 bases left in between. The CDR3 loop spans 14 amino acids. As DNA, the CDR3 is TGTGCCAGCAGCTTGGAAGGCAGTCCGAAGCCCCAGCATTTT. It is translated as CASSLEGSPKPQHF.

The chain carries TRBV10-3 and TRBJ2-5; D perhaps matches TRBD2 (5 bases). CDR1 and CDR2 (germline): ENHRY, SYGVKD. Trimming took 5 bases from V and 7 from J, leaving 17 bases between them. The CDR3 runs to 14 residues. CDR3 bases: TGTGCCATCAGTCCTAACCCTAGCTCTGGGACCCAGTACTTC. Residues: CAISPNPSSGTQYF.

This clonotype was recorded a few times. V usage is TRBV4-1 and J usage is TRBJ1-4; maybe TRBD1 (6 bases). Deletions cut 4 bases from V and 13 bases from J, with 19 bases between. This CDR3 contains 14 residues. Germline V gives CDR1 MGHRA, CDR2 YSYEKL. DNA for the CDR3: TGCGCCAGCAGCCCCGCCCGACAGGCGGTTTCACTGTTTTTT. It translates to CASSPARQAVSLFF.

The sample holds a few counts of this clonotype. The chain carries TRBV20-1 and TRBJ2-2; possibly TRBD2 for D (5 bases). The germline V gene has CDR1 DFQATT and CDR2 SNEGSKA (reference sequence). The CDR3 sequence is 14 residues long. V lost 3 bases and J 4 bases, leaving 12 bases between the germline ends. CDR3 loop: CSASTGKITGELFF. DNA of the CDR3: TGCAGTGCTAGCACCGGGAAGATCACCGGGGAGCTGTTTTTT.

This clonotype was seen a handful of times. This sequence joins TRBV24-1 and TRBJ2-6; perhaps TRBD1 as D (6 bases). The CDR3 spans 18 residues. V dropped 3 bases and J dropped 0 bases, with 14 bases sitting between them. CDR1 KGHDR and CDR2 SFDVKD come from the germline V gene. CDR3 residues: CATSDPTGYSSGANVLTF. The CDR3 nucleotides are TGTGCCACCAGTGATCCGACAGGATACAGCTCTGGGGCCAACGTCCTGACTTTC.